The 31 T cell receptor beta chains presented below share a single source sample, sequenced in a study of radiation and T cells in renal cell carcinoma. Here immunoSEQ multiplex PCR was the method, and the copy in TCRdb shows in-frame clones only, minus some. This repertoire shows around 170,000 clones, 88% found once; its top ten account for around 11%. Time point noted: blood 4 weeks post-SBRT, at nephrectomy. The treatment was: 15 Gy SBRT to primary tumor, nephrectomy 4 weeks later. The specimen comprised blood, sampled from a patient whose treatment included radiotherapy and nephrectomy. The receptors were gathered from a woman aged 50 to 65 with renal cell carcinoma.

CDR3 region: CASSEARPGAGEKLFF. In DNA, the CDR3 is TGTGCCAGCAGTGAAGCGCGTCCGGGGGCGGGTGAAAAACTGTTTTTT. The rearrangement joins TRBV2 to TRBJ1-4, with a tentative D call TRBD1 (6 bases). V was pared by 0 bases and J by 7 bases, with 15 bases between. Germline V gene sequence: CDR1 SNHLY, CDR2 FYNNEI. The CDR3 is made up of 16 amino acids.

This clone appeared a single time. For the CDR3, the DNA is TGTGCCAGCAGTGCTGGGGCTGAAGCTTTCTTT. This gives the protein CASSAGAEAFF. The chain links TRBV25-1 to TRBJ1-1; D call uncertain. Per germline, CDR1 MGHDK and CDR2 SYGVNS. This CDR3 contains 11 residues. V was shortened by 4 bases and J by 6 bases, with 6 bases between the two germline ends.

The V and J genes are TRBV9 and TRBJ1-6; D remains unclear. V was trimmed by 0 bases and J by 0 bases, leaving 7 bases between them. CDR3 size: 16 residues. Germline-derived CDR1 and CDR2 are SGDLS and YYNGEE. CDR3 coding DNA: TGTGCCAGCAGCGTAGGAGGGAGCTCCTATAATTCACCCCTCCACTTT. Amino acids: CASSVGGSSYNSPLHF.

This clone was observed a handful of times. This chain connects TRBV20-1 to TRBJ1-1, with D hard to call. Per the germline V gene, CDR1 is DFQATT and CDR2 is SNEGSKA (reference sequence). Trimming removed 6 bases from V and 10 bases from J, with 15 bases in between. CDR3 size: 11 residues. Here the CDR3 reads CSALRARRAFF. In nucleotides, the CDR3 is TGCAGTGCGTTAAGGGCCCGGAGAGCTTTCTTT.

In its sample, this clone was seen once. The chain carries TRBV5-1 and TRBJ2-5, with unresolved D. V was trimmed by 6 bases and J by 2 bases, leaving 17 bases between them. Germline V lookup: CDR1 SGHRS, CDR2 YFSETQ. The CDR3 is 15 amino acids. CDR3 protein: CASMLRGAEQETQYF. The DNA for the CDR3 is TGCGCCAGCATGTTGCGTGGTGCGGAGCAAGAGACCCAGTACTTC.

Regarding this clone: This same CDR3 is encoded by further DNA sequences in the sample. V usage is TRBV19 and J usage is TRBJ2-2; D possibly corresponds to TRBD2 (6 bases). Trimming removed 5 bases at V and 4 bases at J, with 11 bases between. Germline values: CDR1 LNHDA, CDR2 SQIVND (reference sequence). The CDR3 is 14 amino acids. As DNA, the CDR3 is TGTGCCAGTAGTCTCGCCGGGGGCACCGGGGAGCTGTTTTTT. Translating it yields CASSLAGGTGELFF.

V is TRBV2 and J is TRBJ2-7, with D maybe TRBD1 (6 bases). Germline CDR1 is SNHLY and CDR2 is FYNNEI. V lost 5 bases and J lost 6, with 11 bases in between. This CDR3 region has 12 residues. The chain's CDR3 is CASSRQAGEQYF. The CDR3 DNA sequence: TGTGCCAGCAGTCGACAGGCGGGCGAGCAGTACTTC.

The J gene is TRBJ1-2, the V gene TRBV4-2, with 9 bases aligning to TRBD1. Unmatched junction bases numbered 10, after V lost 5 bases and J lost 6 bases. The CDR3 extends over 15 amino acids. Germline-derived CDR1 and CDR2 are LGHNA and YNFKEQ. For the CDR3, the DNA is TGTGCCAGCAGCATCTCCACCGGGACAGGGAATGGCTACACCTTC. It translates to CASSISTGTGNGYTF.

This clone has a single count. The CDR3 loop is CAGHRGGTEAFF. Here the CDR3 DNA reads TGTGCCGGACACAGAGGGGGCACTGAAGCTTTCTTT. The V call is TRBV2, the J call TRBJ1-1; TRBD1 might be the D (6 bases). The CDR3 spans 12 residues. Germline lookup yields CDR1 SNHLY and CDR2 FYNNEI. V was pared by 11 bases and J by 4 bases, with 14 bases between.

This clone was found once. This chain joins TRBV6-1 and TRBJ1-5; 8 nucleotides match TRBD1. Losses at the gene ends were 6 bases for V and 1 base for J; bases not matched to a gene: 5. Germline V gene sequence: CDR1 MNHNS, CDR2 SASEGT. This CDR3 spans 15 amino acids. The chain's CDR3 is CASSLQGASNQPQHF. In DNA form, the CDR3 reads TGTGCCAGCAGCCTGCAGGGGGCAAGCAATCAGCCCCAGCATTTT.

Here the CDR3 DNA reads TGTGCCAGCAGGGGGGGAGTGGACACAGATACGCAGTATTTT. Translating gives CASRGGVDTDTQYF. The rearrangement links TRBV2 to TRBJ2-3, with a weak D call TRBD2 (6 bases). Trimming removed 6 bases from V and 2 bases from J, with 12 bases in between. CDR3 length: 14 residues. Per the germline V gene, CDR1 is SNHLY and CDR2 is FYNNEI. Combining the CDR3 with reference TRBV2 and TRBJ2-3 gives the whole variable domain EPEVTQTPSHQVTQMGQEVILRCVPISNHLYFYWYRQILGQKVEFLVSFYNNEISEKSEIFDDQFSVERPDGSNFTLKIRSTKLEDSAMYFCASRGGVDTDTQYFGPGTRLTVL.

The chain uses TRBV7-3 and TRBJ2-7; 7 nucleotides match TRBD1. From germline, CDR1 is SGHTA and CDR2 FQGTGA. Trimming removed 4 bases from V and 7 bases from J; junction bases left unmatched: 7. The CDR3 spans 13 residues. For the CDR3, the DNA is TGTGCCAGCAGCTCACAGACAGGGTTGGAGCAGTACTTC. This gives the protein CASSSQTGLEQYF.

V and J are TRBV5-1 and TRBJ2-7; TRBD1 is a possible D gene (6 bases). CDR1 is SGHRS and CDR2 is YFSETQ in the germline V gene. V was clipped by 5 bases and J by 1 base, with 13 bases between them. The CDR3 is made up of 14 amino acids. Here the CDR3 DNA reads TGCGCCAGCAGAACCGGGACAAAGTCCTACGAGCAGTACTTC. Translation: CASRTGTKSYEQYF.

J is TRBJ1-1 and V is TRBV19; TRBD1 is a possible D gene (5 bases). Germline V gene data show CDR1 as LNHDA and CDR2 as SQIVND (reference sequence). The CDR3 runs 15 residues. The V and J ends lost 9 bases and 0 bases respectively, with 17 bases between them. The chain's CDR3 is CASIRDGDMNTEAFF. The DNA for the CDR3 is TGTGCCAGCATACGGGACGGTGACATGAACACTGAAGCTTTCTTT.

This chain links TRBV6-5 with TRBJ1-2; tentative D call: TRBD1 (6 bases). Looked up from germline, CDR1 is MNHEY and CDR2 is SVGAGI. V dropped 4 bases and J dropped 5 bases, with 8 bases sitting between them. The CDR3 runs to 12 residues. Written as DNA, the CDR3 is TGTGCCAGCAGTTCTGGGACATATGGCTACACCTTC. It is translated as CASSSGTYGYTF.

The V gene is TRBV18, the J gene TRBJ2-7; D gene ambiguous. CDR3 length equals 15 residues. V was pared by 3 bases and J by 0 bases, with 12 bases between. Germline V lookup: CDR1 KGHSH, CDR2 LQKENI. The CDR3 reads CASSPRTSSSYEQYF. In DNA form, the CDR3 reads TGTGCCAGCTCACCTCGGACCTCAAGCTCCTACGAGCAGTACTTC.

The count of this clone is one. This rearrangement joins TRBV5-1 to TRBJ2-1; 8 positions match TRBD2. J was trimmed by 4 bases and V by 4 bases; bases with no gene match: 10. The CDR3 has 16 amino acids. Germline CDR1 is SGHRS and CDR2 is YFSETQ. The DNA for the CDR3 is TGCGCCAGCAGCCAGACCGCGGGGGGCCGGTACAATGAGCAGTTCTTC. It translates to CASSQTAGGRYNEQFF. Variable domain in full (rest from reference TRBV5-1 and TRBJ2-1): KAGVTQTPRYLIKTRGQQVTLSCSPISGHRSVSWYQQTPGQGLQFLFEYFSETQRNKGNFPGRFSGRQFSNSRSEMNVSTLELGDSALYLCASSQTAGGRYNEQFFGPGTRLTVL.

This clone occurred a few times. The CDR3: CASSVYDSNQPQHF. As DNA, the CDR3 is TGTGCCAGCAGCGTCTACGATAGCAATCAGCCCCAGCATTTT. The chain joins TRBV9 to TRBJ1-5, with D hard to call. The CDR3 is made up of 14 amino acids. CDR1 and CDR2 from the germline V gene are SGDLS and YYNGEE. V was trimmed by 2 bases and J by 0 bases, leaving 6 bases between them.

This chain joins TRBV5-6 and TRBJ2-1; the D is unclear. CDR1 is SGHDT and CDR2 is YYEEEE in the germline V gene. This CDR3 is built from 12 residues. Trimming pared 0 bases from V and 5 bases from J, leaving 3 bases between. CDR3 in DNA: TGTGCCAGCAGCTTGGTGAACAATGAGCAGTTCTTC. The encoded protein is CASSLVNNEQFF. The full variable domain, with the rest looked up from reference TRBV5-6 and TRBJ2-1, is DAGVTQSPTHLIKTRGQQVTLRCSPKSGHDTVSWYQQALGQGPQFIFQYYEEEERQRGNFPDRFSGHQFPNYSSELNVNALLLGDSALYLCASSLVNNEQFFGPGTRLTVL.

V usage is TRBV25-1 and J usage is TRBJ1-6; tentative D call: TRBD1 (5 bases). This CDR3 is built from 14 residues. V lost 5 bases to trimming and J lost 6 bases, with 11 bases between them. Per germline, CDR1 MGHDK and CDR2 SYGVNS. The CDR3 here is CASSRQQPNSPLHF. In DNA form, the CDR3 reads TGTGCCAGCAGTAGACAGCAACCTAATTCACCCCTCCACTTT.

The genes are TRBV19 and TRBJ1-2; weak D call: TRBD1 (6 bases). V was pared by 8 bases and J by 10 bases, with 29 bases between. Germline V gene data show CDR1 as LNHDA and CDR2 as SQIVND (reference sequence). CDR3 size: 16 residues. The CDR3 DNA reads TGTGCCAGTCTGGGATTCAGGCGGACAGAGGGGCTGGACTACACCTTC. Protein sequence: CASLGFRRTEGLDYTF.

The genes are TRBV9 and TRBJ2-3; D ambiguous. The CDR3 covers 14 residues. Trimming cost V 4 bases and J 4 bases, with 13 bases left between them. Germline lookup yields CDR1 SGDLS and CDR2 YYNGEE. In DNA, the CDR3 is TGTGCCAGCAGCCCAAACCCGATGCCAGATACGCAGTATTTT. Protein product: CASSPNPMPDTQYF.

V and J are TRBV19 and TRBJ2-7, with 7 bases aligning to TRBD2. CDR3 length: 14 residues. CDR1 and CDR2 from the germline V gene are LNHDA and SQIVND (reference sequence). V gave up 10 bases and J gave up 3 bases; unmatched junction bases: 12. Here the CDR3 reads CATKSGRGGYEQYF. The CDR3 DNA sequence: TGTGCCACCAAATCAGGGAGGGGTGGCTACGAGCAGTACTTC.

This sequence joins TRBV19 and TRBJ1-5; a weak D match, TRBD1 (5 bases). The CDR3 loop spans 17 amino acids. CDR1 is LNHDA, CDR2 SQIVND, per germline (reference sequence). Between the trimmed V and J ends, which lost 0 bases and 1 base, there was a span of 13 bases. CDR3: CASSIDSGSGSNQPQHF. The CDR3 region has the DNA TGTGCCAGTAGTATAGATTCGGGGTCAGGGAGCAATCAGCCCCAGCATTTT.

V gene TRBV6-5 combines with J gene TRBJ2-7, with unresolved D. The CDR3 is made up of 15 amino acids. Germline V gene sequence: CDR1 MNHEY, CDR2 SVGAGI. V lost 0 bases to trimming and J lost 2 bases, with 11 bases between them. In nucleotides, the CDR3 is TGTGCCAGCAGTTACTCGAACGCCGGAACCTACGAGCAGTACTTC. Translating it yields CASSYSNAGTYEQYF.

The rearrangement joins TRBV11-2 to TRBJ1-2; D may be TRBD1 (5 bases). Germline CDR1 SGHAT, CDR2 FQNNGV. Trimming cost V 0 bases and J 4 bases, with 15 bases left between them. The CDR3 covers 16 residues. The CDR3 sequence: CASSLESGRAGYGYTF. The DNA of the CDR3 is TGTGCCAGCAGCTTAGAGTCGGGCAGGGCGGGCTATGGCTACACCTTC.

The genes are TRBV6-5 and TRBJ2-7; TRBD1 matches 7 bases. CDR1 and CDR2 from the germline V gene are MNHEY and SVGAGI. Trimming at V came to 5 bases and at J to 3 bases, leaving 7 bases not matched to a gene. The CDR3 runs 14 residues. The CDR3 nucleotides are TGTGCCAGCAGTCTGAGCCAGGGGGTCTACGAGCAGTACTTC. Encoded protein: CASSLSQGVYEQYF.

DNA for the CDR3: TGTGCCAGCACCAAGGGAGCGGGGGGGCGGAATGAGCAGTTCTTC. Translation: CASTKGAGGRNEQFF. The chain employs TRBV6-5 and TRBJ2-1; 10 bases match TRBD2. The germline V gene has CDR1 MNHEY and CDR2 SVGAGI. V lost 7 bases to trimming and J lost 7 bases; unmatched junction nucleotides: 10. This CDR3 region has 15 residues.

The CDR3 is CAVGGNRLDYGYTF. CDR3 DNA: TGTGCCGTAGGTGGCAACAGATTAGACTATGGCTACACCTTC. The rearrangement uses TRBV19 and TRBJ1-2; no reliable D call. The CDR3 length is 14 residues. V lost 11 bases and J 3 bases, leaving 19 bases between the germline ends. Germline CDR1 is LNHDA and CDR2 is SQIVND (reference sequence).

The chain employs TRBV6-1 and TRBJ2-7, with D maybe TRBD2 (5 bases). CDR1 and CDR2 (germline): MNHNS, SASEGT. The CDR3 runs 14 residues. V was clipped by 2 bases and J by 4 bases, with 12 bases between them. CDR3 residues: CASSERGITYEQYF. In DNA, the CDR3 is TGTGCCAGCAGTGAAAGAGGGATAACTTACGAGCAGTACTTC.

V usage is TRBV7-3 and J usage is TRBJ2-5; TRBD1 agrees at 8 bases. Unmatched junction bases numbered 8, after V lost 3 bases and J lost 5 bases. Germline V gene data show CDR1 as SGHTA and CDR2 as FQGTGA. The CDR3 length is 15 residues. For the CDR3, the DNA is TGTGCCAGCAGCTTGTTCGGACAGGGCGGGGAGACCCAGTACTTC. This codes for CASSLFGQGGETQYF.